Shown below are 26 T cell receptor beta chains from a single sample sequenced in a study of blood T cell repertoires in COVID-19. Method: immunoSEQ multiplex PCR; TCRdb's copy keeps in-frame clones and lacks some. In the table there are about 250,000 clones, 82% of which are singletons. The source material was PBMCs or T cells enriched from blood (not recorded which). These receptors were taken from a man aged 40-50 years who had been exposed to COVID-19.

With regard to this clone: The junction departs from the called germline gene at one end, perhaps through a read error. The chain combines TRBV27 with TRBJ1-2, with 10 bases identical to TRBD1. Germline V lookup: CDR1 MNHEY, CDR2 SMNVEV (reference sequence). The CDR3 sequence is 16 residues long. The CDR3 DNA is TGTGCCAGCAGTTTATCCGGGAGGGACAGGGGAGGCCTTGGTTCCTTC. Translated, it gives CASSLSGRDRGGLGSF.

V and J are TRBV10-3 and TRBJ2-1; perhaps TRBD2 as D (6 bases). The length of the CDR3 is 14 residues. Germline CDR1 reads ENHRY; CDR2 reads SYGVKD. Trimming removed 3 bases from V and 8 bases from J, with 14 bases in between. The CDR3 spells CAISDGGLTHEQFF. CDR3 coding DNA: TGTGCCATCAGTGATGGGGGACTTACCCATGAGCAGTTCTTC.

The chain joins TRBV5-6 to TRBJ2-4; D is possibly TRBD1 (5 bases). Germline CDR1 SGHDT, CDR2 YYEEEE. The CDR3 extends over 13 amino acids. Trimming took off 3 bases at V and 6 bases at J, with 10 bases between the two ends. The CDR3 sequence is CASSSRDRNIQYF. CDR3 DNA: TGTGCCAGCAGCTCGCGCGACAGAAACATTCAGTACTTC.

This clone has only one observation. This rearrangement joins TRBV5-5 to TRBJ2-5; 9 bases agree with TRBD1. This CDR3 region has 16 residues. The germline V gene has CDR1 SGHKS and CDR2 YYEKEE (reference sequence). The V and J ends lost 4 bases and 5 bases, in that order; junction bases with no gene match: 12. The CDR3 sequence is CASSLGQGFFYETQYF. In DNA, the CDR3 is TGTGCCAGCAGCCTGGGACAGGGATTTTTCTATGAGACCCAGTACTTC.

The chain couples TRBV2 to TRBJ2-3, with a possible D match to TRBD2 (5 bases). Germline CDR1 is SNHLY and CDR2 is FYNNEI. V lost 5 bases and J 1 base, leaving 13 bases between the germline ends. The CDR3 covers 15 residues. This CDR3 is CASSRRLEGTDTQYF. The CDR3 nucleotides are TGTGCCAGCAGTCGCCGGCTGGAGGGCACAGATACGCAGTATTTT.

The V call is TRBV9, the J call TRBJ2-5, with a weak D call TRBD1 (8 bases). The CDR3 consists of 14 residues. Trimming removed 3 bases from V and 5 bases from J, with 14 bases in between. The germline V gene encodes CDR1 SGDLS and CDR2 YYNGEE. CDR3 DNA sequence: TGTGCCAGCAGCGCCCACAGGGGGGGGGAGACCCAGTACTTC. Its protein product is CASSAHRGGETQYF.

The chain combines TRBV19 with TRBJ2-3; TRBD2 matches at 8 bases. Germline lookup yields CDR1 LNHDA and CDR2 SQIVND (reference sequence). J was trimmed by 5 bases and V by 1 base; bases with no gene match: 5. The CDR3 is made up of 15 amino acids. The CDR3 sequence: CASSIAGGSGDTQYF. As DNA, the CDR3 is TGTGCCAGTAGTATAGCGGGAGGGAGCGGAGATACGCAGTATTTT.

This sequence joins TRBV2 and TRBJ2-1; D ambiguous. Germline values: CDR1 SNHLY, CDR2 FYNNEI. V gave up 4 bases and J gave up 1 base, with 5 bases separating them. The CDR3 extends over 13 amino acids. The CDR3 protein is CASSVYSYNEQFF. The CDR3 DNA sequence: TGTGCCAGCAGTGTCTATTCCTACAATGAGCAGTTCTTC.

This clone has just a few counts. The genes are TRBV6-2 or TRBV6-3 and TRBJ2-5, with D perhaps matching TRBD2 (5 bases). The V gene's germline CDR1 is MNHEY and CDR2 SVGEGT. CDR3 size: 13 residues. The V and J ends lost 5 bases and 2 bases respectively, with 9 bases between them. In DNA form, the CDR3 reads TGTGCCAGCAGTCGTAGCGTACAAGAGACCCAGTACTTC. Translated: CASSRSVQETQYF.

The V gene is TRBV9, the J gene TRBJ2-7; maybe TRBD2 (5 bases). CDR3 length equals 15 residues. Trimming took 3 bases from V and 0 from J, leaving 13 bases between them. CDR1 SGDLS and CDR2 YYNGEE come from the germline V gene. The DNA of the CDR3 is TGTGCCAGCAGCGCCCATAGCGAGAGCTCCTACGAGCAGTACTTC. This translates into CASSAHSESSYEQYF.

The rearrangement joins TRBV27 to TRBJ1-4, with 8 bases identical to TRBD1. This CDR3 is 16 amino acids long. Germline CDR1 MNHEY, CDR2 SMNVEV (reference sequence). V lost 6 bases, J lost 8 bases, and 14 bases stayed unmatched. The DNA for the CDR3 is TGTGCCAGCAGGGCAGGGGGCAGGGTTTCGAGCGAAAAACTGTTTTTT. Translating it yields CASRAGGRVSSEKLFF.

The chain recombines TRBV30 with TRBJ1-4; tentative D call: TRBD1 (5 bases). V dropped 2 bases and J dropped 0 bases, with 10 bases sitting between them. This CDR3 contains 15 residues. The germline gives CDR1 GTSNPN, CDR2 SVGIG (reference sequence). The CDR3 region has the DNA TGTGCCTGGAGTTTTGACAGTTCAACTAATGAAAAACTGTTTTTT. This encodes CAWSFDSSTNEKLFF.

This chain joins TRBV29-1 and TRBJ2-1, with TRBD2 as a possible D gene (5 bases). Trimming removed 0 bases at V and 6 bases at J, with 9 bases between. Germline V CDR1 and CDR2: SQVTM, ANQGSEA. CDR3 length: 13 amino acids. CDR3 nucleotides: TGCAGCGTTGAAGATGAGGGCAGCAATGAGCAGTTCTTC. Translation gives CSVEDEGSNEQFF.

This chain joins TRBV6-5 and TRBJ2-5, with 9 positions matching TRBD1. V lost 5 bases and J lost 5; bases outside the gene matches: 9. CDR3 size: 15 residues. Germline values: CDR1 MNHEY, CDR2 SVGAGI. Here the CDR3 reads CASSHWTGARETQYF. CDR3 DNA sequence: TGTGCCAGCAGTCACTGGACAGGGGCTAGGGAGACCCAGTACTTC.

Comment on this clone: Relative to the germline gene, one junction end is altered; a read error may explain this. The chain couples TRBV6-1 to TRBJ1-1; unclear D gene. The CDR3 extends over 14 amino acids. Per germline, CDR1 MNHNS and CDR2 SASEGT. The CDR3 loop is CASSEYPRNSEAFF. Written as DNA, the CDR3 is TGTGCCAGCAGTGAATACCCGAGGAACTCTGAAGCTTTCTTT.

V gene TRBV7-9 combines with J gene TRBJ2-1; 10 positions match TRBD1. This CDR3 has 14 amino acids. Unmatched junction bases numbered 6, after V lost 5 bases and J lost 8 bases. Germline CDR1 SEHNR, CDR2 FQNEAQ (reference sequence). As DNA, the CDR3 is TGTGCCAGCAGCCCGGGACAGGGGTGGGATGAGCAGTTCTTC. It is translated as CASSPGQGWDEQFF.

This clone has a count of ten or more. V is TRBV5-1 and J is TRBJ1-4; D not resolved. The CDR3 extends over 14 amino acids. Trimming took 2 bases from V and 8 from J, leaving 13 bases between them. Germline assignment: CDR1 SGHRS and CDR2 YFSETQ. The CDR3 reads CASSFGQAPEKLFF. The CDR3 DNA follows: TGCGCCAGCAGCTTTGGCCAGGCGCCCGAAAAACTGTTTTTT.

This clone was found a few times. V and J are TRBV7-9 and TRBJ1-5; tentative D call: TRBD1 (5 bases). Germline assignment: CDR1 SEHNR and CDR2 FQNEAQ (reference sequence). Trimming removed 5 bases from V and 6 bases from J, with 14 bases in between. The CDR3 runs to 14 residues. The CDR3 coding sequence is TGTGCCAGCAGCCGGGGGGAGGTTGGTCAGCCCCAGCATTTT. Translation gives CASSRGEVGQPQHF.

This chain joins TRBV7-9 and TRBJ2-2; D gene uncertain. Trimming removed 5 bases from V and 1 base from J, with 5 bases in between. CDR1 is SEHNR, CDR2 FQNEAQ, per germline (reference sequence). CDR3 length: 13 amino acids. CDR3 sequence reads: CASSPQNTGELFF. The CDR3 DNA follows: TGTGCCAGCAGCCCCCAGAACACCGGGGAGCTGTTTTTT.

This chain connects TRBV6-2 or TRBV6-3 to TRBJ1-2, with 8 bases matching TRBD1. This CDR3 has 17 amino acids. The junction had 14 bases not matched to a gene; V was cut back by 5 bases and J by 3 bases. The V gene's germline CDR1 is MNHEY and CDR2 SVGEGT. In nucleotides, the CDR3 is TGTGCCAGCAGTCGCACACGCACGCCGGGACAGGACTATGGCTACACCTTC. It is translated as CASSRTRTPGQDYGYTF.

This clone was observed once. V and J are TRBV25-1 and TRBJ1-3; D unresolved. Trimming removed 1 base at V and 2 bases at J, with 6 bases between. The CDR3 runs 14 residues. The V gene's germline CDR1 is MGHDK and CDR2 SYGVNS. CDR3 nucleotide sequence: TGTGCCAGCAGTGAATCTGGAGCTGGAAACACCATATATTTT. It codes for CASSESGAGNTIYF.

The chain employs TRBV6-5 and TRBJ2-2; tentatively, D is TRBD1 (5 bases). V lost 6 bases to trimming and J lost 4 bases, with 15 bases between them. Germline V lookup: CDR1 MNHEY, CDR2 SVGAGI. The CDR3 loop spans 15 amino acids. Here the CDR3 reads CASRTRQYLTGELFF. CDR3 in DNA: TGTGCCAGCAGGACCCGACAGTATCTCACCGGGGAGCTGTTTTTT.

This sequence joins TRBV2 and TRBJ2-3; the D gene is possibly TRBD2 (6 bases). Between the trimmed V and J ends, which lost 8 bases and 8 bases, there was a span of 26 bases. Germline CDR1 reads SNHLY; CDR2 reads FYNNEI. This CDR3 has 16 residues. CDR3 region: CASAEGTEPTSATQYF. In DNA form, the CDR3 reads TGTGCCAGCGCGGAGGGGACCGAACCAACCTCAGCTACGCAGTATTTT.

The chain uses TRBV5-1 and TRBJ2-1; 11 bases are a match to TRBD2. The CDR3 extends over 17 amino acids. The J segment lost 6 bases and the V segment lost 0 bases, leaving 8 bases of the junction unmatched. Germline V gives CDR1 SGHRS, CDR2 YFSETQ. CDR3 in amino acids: CASSLGPRLAGTNEQFF. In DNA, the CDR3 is TGCGCCAGCAGCTTGGGCCCGAGACTAGCGGGAACCAATGAGCAGTTCTTC.

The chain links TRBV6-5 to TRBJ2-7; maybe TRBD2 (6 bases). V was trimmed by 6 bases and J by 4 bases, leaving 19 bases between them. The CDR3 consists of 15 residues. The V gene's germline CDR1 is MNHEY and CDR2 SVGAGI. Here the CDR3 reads CASRKLSGVGYEQYF. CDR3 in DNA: TGTGCCAGCAGGAAACTTTCGGGGGTAGGATACGAGCAGTACTTC.

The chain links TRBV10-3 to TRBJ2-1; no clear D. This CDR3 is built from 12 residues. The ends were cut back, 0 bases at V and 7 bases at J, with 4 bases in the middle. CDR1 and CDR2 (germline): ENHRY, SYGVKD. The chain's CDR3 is CAISESRNEQFF. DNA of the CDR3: TGTGCCATCAGTGAGTCGAGGAATGAGCAGTTCTTC.